Each of the 15 T cell receptor beta chains below was sequenced from the same sample in a study of Ad26.COV2.S vaccination and SARS-CoV-2 variants. Treatment specified: around 19 received Ad26.COV2.S at low or high dose, single or two shots; 5 received placebo; per-sample allocation not given. Repertoires come from day 63 after the first vaccine or placebo injection. The assay was immunoSEQ multiplex PCR, and TCRdb's table has in-frame clones only and misses some. Among about 280,000 clones, about 89% were seen once, and the ten largest hold 2.5% to 3.5%. Sequencing was performed on peripheral blood, taken in a trial of Ad26.COV2.S vaccine versus placebo. These receptors all stem from a person aged 18 to 59 who received the Ad26.COV2.S COVID-19 vaccine or a placebo.

The chain employs TRBV6-4 and TRBJ1-5; tentatively, D is TRBD1 (5 bases). The CDR3 is 17 amino acids. CDR1 MRHNA and CDR2 SNTAGT come from the germline V gene. Between the trimmed V and J ends, which lost 3 bases and 3 bases, there was a span of 18 bases. This chain's CDR3 is CASSEQKGRGDNQPQHF. CDR3 nucleotide sequence: TGTGCCAGCAGTGAACAAAAGGGGAGAGGGGACAATCAGCCCCAGCATTTT.

The V and J genes are TRBV27 and TRBJ2-6, with D tentatively TRBD1 (6 bases). Per the germline V gene, CDR1 is MNHEY and CDR2 is SMNVEV (reference sequence). V lost 5 bases and J lost 0, with 11 bases in between. The CDR3 consists of 16 residues. The CDR3 coding sequence is TGTGCCAGCAGTAGGGGACACATCTCTGGGGCCAACGTCCTGACTTTC. This sequence encodes CASSRGHISGANVLTF.

The V and J genes are TRBV15 and TRBJ2-5, with 8 bases identical to TRBD2. CDR3 length: 15 amino acids. Germline V gene sequence: CDR1 LNHNV, CDR2 YYDKDF (reference sequence). V gave up 4 bases and J gave up 2 bases; unmatched junction bases: 6. The DNA of the CDR3 is TGTGCCACCAGCAATTATGCGGGAGGACAAGAGACCCAGTACTTC. This sequence encodes CATSNYAGGQETQYF.

This clone has just a few counts. The chain combines TRBV7-2 with TRBJ2-7; TRBD2 aligns across 7 bases. With 6 bases clipped from V and 1 base from J, the junction kept 9 bases outside the gene matches. Germline V gene lookup returns CDR1 SGHTA and CDR2 FQGNSA. This CDR3 spans 15 amino acids. The CDR3 is CASRFDLAASYEQYF. The CDR3 region has the DNA TGTGCCAGCAGGTTCGATCTAGCGGCTTCCTACGAGCAGTACTTC.

The chain links TRBV10-3 to TRBJ2-1; TRBD2 might be the D (6 bases). Trimming left V 3 bases short and J 7 bases short, with 10 bases between. The CDR3 is 13 residues long. Germline CDR1 and CDR2: ENHRY and SYGVKD. The CDR3: CAISEAGLNEQFF. The CDR3 DNA sequence: TGTGCCATCAGTGAAGCCGGACTAAATGAGCAGTTCTTC.

The chain uses TRBV6-5 and TRBJ1-2; 9 bases agree with TRBD1. Germline CDR1 reads MNHEY; CDR2 reads SVGAGI. The CDR3 runs 15 residues. The V segment lost 6 bases and the J segment 5 bases; nucleotides outside the gene matches: 10. CDR3 in amino acids: CASRQGVDRGYGYTF. The DNA for the CDR3 is TGTGCCAGCAGGCAAGGGGTGGACAGGGGTTATGGCTACACCTTC.

The chain has TRBV6-4 and TRBJ2-7; no firm D call. Germline loops: CDR1 MRHNA, CDR2 SNTAGT. V lost 8 bases and J lost 2, with 4 bases in between. The CDR3 has 10 amino acids. The CDR3 here is CASGTYEQYF. Here the CDR3 DNA reads TGTGCCAGCGGAACCTACGAGCAGTACTTC.

This chain uses TRBV3-1 (or the pseudogene TRBV3-2) with TRBJ1-1; TRBD1 aligns across 7 bases. CDR1 LGHDT and CDR2 YNNKEL come from the germline V gene (reference sequence). V shed 3 bases, J shed 6 bases, and the junction held 13 bases outside the gene matches. This CDR3 has 16 amino acids. DNA of the CDR3: TGTGCCAGCAGCCAGGAGGGACAGACTCATATCGCTGAAGCTTTCTTT. It is translated as CASSQEGQTHIAEAFF.

The chain combines TRBV4-2 with TRBJ2-3, with D perhaps TRBD2 (7 bases). CDR3 length: 15 residues. Germline lookup yields CDR1 LGHNA and CDR2 YNFKEQ. The ends were cut back, 1 base at V and 5 bases at J, with 13 bases in the middle. CDR3: CASSQGGGAKDTQYF. The CDR3 DNA is TGTGCCAGCAGCCAAGGAGGGGGGGCCAAAGATACGCAGTATTTT.

The rearrangement uses TRBV6-5 and TRBJ1-1; no firm D call. CDR1 MNHEY and CDR2 SVGAGI come from the germline V gene. The V gene lost 6 bases and the J gene lost 4 bases, with 12 bases spanning the gap. There are 13 residues in the CDR3. The CDR3 loop reads CASSRIESTEAFF. CDR3 sequence (DNA): TGTGCCAGCAGCCGAATAGAAAGCACTGAAGCTTTCTTT.

The J gene is TRBJ1-1, the V gene TRBV7-2; tentatively, D is TRBD1 (6 bases). Germline-derived CDR1 and CDR2 are SGHTA and FQGNSA. V dropped 4 bases and J dropped 2 bases, with 14 bases sitting between them. The CDR3 is made up of 15 amino acids. Here the CDR3 DNA reads TGTGCCAGCAGCTCACAGGGTTGGAAAAACACTGAAGCTTTCTTT. It translates to CASSSQGWKNTEAFF. Combining the CDR3 with reference TRBV7-2 and TRBJ1-1 gives the whole variable domain GAGVSQSPSNKVTEKGKDVELRCDPISGHTALYWYRQSLGQGLEFLIYFQGNSAPDKSGLPSDRFSAERTGGSVSTLTIQRTQQEDSAVYLCASSSQGWKNTEAFFGQGTRLTVV.

This chain joins TRBV6-1 and TRBJ2-5, with 10 bases lining up with TRBD1. Trimming cost V 3 bases and J 5 bases; bases outside gene matches: 6. This CDR3 spans 15 amino acids. Germline lookup yields CDR1 MNHNS and CDR2 SASEGT. CDR3 DNA: TGTGCCAGCAGTGACGGGACAGGGGCACGGGAGACCCAGTACTTC. It specifies CASSDGTGARETQYF.

The chain couples TRBV9 to TRBJ1-5, with D tentatively TRBD1 (5 bases). The CDR3 covers 17 residues. The germline V gene encodes CDR1 SGDLS and CDR2 YYNGEE. Trimming took off 0 bases at V and 2 bases at J, with 15 bases between the two ends. CDR3 loop: CASSVATARVGNQPQHF. Written as DNA, the CDR3 is TGTGCCAGCAGCGTAGCTACGGCCAGGGTTGGCAATCAGCCCCAGCATTTT.

The chain joins TRBV6-5 to TRBJ2-7; D might be TRBD2 (5 bases). Germline loops: CDR1 MNHEY, CDR2 SVGAGI. V was pared by 0 bases and J by 6 bases, with 18 bases between. The CDR3 loop spans 16 amino acids. CDR3 sequence (DNA): TGTGCCAGCAGTTACTCGAAGGGAGCGACAAGGTTCGAGCAGTACTTC. This gives the protein CASSYSKGATRFEQYF.

Only one count was recorded for this clone. This chain uses TRBV7-2 with TRBJ1-1; D is uncertain. V gave up 3 bases and J gave up 3 bases, with 17 bases separating them. CDR1 and CDR2 from the germline V gene are SGHTA and FQGNSA. CDR3 length equals 16 residues. CDR3 sequence (DNA): TGTGCCAGCAGCTTGAGTGGCGGCCGGTCGGACACTGAAGCTTTCTTT. Translation: CASSLSGGRSDTEAFF.